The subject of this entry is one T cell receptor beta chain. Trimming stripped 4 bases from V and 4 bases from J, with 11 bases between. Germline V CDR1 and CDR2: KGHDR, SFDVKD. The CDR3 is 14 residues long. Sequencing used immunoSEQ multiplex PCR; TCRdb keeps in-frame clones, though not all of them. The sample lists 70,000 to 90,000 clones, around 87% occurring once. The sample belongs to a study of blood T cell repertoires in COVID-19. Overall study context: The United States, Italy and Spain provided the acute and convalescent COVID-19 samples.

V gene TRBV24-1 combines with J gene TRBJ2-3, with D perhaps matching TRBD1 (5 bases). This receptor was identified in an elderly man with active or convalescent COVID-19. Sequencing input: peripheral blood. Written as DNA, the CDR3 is TGTGCCACCAGTGAAAGACAGTATTCAGATACGCAGTATTTT. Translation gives CATSERQYSDTQYF.